The following is a T cell receptor (beta chain) sequence with its context. Its antigen is as yet unknown. This specimen comes from a study of CD8 T cells in ankylosing spondylitis. Quantitative barcoded 5'-RACE was used to prepare TCR beta libraries. From the 5' RACE reads, TCRdb called clonotypes with MiXCR, one entry per CDR3 protein. The profile shows over 700,000 distinct CDR3 sequences, roughly 19% of them singletons. The CDR3 runs to 13 residues. Germline CDR1 SGHKS, CDR2 YYEKEE (reference sequence). Trimming took 0 bases from V and 4 from J, leaving 8 bases between them. Findings of the study overall: Disease-linked clones were found to be CD8+ and relatively rare in peripheral blood. In the blood and synovial fluid of reactive arthritis, some motif variants had been previously reported. A TCR beta motif of under ten highly homologous variants seemed to mark ankylosing spondylitis blood.

The sequenced sample was blood, either unsorted or a sorted T cell fraction (not recorded which). The source is a male donor with ankylosing spondylitis. The rearrangement links TRBV5-5 to TRBJ2-7; no definite D call. The CDR3 DNA sequence: TGTGCCAGCAGCTTGGATCTACGATACGAGCAGTACTTC. This gives the protein CASSLDLRYEQYF.